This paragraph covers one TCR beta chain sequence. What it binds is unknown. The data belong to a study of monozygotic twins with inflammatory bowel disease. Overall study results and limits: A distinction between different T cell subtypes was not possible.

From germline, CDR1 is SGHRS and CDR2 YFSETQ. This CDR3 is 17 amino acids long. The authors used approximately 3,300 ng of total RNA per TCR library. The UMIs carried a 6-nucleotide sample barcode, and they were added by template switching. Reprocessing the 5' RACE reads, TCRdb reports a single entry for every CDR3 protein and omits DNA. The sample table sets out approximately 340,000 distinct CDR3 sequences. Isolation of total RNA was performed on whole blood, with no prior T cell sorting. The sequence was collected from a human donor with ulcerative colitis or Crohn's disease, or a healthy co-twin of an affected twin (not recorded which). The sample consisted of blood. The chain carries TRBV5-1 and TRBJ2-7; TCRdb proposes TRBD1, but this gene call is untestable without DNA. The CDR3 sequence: CASRRGTGPTFSYEQYF.